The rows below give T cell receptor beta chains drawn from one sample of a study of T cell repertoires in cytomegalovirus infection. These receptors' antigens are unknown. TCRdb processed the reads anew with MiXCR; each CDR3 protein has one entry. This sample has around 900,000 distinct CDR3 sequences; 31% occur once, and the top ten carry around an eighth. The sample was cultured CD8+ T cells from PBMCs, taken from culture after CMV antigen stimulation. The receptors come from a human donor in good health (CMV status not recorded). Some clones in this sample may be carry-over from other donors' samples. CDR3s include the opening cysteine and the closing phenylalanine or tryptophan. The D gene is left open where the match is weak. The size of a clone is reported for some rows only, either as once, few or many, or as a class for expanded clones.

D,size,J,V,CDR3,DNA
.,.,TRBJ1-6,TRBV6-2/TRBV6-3,CASSYFWGGQPNSPLHF,TGTGCCAGCAGTTACTTCTGGGGGGGACAACCGAATTCACCCCTCCACTTT
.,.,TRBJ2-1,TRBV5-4,CASSRDAMQQFF,TGTGCCAGCAGCAGGGACGCGATGCAGCAGTTCTTC
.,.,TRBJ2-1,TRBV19,CASWDFRARNEQFF,TGTGCCAGTTGGGATTTCCGGGCCCGCAATGAGCAGTTCTTC
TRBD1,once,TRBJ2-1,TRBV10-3,CAISESTQNGQDPYNEQFF,TGTGCCATCAGTGAGTCGACCCAGAACGGACAGGACCCCTACAATGAGCAGTTCTTC
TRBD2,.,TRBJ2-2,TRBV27,CASSTSGGTYTGELFF,TGTGCCAGCTCGACTAGCGGGGGGACTTACACCGGGGAGCTGTTTTTT
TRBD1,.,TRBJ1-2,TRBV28,CASSWTGGHYGYTF,TGTGCCAGCAGTTGGACAGGGGGGCACTATGGCTACACCTTC
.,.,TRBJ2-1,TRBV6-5,CASSYAGGLGGYNEQFF,TGTGCCAGCAGTTACGCCGGGGGTTTGGGGGGTTACAATGAGCAGTTCTTC
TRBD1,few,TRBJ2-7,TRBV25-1,CASSARDRGSYEQYF,TGTGCCAGCAGTGCCCGGGACAGAGGAAGCTACGAGCAGTACTTC
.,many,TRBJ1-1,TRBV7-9,CASSLQGAEAFF,TGTGCCAGCAGCTTACAAGGCGCTGAAGCTTTCTTT
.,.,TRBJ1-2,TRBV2,CASSEEIQEGYTF,TGTGCCAGCAGTGAAGAAATTCAGGAAGGCTACACCTTC
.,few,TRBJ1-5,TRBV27,CAIGQRGSNQPQHF,TGTGCCATCGGACAGAGAGGGAGCAATCAGCCCCAGCATTTT
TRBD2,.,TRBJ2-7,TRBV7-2,CASSYGTNPGEQYF,TGTGCCAGCAGCTACGGGACTAATCCGGGCGAGCAGTACTTC
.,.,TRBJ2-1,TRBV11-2,CASSEPSRGVYNEQFF,TGTGCCAGCAGCGAGCCCTCTCGCGGGGTTTACAATGAGCAGTTCTTC
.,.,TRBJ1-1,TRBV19,CASSILRDKNTEAFF,TGTGCCAGTAGTATCCTCCGGGACAAGAACACTGAAGCTTTCTTT
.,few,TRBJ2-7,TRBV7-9,CASSSAGTSYEQYF,TGTGCCAGCAGCTCCGCCGGGACTTCCTACGAGCAGTACTTC
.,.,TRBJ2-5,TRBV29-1,CSVVQRETQYF,TGCAGCGTTGTTCAGAGAGAGACCCAGTACTTC
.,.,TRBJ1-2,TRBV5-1,CYADGRALSGYTF,TGCTACGCGGATGGCAGGGCCCTGAGTGGCTACACCTTC
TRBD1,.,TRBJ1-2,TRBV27,CASSTQRTGGFYGYTF,TGTGCCAGCAGTACTCAAAGGACAGGGGGCTTCTATGGCTACACCTTC
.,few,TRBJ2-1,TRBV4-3,CASSQDYVGGDNEQFF,TGCGCCAGCAGCCAAGACTATGTGGGGGGAGACAATGAGCAGTTCTTC
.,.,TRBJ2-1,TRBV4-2,CASSQDLLLTDSYNEQFF,TGTGCCAGCAGCCAAGATCTTCTTCTGACTGACTCCTACAATGAGCAGTTCTTC
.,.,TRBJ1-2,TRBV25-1,CASSELASSNPYGYTF,TGTGCCAGCAGTGAATTGGCCAGCTCGAACCCCTATGGCTACACCTTC
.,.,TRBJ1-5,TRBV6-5,CASSYSQGNQPQHF,TGTGCCAGCAGTTACTCACAGGGCAATCAGCCCCAGCATTTT
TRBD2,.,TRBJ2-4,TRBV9,CTSSPGGGRAKNIQYF,TGTACCAGCAGCCCTGGGGGGGGTCGGGCCAAAAACATTCAGTACTTC
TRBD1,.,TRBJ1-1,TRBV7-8,CASRHRGATEAFF,TGTGCCAGCCGGCACAGGGGAGCCACTGAAGCTTTCTTT
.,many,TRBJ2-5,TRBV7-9,CASSLGGTQETQYF,TGTGCCAGCAGCTTAGGCGGGACCCAAGAGACCCAGTACTTC
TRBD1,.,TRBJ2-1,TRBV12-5,CASGSPGQGTYNEQFF,TGTGCTAGTGGTTCCCCGGGACAGGGAACCTACAATGAGCAGTTCTTC